This T cell receptor (beta chain) was obtained from a study of cytomegalovirus exposure and HLA in healthy donors. Study in general: Both the 120 validation repertoires and the 666 first-cohort repertoires used the same platform, as reported by a later analysis.

Per germline, CDR1 MNHEY and CDR2 SMNVEV (reference sequence). The V end was cut by 5 bases, the J end by 0 bases, with 18 bases between. The CDR3 has 17 amino acids. Assay used: immunoSEQ multiplex PCR; TCRdb lists only in-frame clones, some missing. The sample yields 150,000 to 200,000 clones, approximately 86% seen once. The sample comprised PBMCs. The rearrangement links TRBV27 to TRBJ2-3; no clear D. This sequence was found in a man aged 18 to 29 in good health and CMV-seropositive. The CDR3 reads CASSPQIYSTSTDTQYF. CDR3 sequence (DNA): TGTGCCAGCAGTCCCCAAATCTATAGCACTAGCACAGATACGCAGTATTTT.